Listed here is a single T cell receptor (beta chain). As yet, its antigen is unknown. The sample holds sorted live naive CD8+ CD45RA+CCR7+ T cells. Assay: immunoSEQ multiplex PCR; the TCRdb copy retains only in-frame clones and omits some. The repertoire holds fewer than 6,500 clones, with just under 98% as singletons. This record belongs to a study of naive CD8 T cells in extremely preterm neonates. Study findings and constraints: Preterm neonates had significantly lower iChao1 richness than other age groups. Compared with older groups, preterm CDR3s were shorter, with fewer N additions and less trimming.

This receptor was identified in a human donor in good health. The specimen was naive CD8+ T cells from blood.

CDR3 bases: TGCGCCAGCAGGCCCGACAGGGGTAAAGCTAACTATGGCTACACCTTC. Encoded protein: CASRPDRGKANYGYTF. V usage is TRBV10-2 and J usage is TRBJ1-2; 8 nucleotides line up with TRBD1. In germline, CDR1 is WSHSY, CDR2 SAAADI. This CDR3 is built from 16 residues. V shed 6 bases, J shed 0 bases, and the junction held 9 bases outside the gene matches.